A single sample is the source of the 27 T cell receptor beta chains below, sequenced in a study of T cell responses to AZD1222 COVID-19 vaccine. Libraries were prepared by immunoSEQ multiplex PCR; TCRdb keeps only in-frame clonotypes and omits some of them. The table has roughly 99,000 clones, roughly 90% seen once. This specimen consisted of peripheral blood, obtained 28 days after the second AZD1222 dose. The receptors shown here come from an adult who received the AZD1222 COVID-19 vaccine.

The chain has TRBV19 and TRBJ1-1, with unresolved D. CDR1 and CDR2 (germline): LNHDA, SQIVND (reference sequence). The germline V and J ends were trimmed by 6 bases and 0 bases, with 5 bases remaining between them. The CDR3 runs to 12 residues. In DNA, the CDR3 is TGTGCCAGTAGCGGCATGAACACTGAAGCTTTCTTT. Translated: CASSGMNTEAFF.

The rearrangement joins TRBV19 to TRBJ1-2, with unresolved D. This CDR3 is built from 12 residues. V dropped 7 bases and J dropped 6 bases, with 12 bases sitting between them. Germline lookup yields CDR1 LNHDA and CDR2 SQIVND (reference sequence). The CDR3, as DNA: TGTGCCAGTAATCTTGGGAGGAATGGCTACACCTTC. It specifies CASNLGRNGYTF.

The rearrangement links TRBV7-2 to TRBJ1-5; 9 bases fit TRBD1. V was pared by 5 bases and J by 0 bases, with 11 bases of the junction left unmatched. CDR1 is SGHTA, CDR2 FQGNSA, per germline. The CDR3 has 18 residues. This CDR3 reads CASSLSGTGIYSNQPQHF. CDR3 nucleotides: TGTGCCAGCAGCCTGTCCGGGACAGGGATTTATAGCAATCAGCCCCAGCATTTT.

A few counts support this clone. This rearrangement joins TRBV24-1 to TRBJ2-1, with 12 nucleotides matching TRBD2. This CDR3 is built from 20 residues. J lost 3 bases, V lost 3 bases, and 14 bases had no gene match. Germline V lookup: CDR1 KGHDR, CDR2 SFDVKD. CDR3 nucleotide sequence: TGTGCCACCAGTGATCAAGGACTAGCGGGACAAATGGGGGACTACAATGAGCAGTTCTTC. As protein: CATSDQGLAGQMGDYNEQFF.

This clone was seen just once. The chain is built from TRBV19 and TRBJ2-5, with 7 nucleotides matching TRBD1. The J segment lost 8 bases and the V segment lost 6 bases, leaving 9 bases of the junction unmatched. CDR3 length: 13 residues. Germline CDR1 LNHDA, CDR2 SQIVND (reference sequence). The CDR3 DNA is TGTGCCAGTAGCACAGGGGCCAAGGAAACCCAGTACTTC. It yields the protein CASSTGAKETQYF.

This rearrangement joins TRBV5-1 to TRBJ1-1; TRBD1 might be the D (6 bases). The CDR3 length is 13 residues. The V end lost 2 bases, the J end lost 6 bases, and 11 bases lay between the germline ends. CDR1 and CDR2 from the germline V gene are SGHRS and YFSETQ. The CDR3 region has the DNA TGCGCCAGCAGCTTATCAGGGGAGTCTGAAGCTTTCTTT. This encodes CASSLSGESEAFF.

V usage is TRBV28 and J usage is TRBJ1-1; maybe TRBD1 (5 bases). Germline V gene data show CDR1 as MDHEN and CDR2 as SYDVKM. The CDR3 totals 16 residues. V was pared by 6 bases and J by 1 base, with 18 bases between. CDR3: CASSRLGGGSNTEAFF. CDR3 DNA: TGTGCCAGCAGCCGTCTGGGGGGTGGGTCGAACACTGAAGCTTTCTTT.

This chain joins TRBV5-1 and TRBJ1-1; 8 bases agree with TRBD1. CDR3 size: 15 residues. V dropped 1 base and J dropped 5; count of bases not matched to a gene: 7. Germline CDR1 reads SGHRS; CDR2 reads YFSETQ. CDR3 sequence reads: CASSLTGTGWTEAFF. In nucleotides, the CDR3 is TGCGCCAGCAGCTTGACCGGGACAGGTTGGACTGAAGCTTTCTTT.

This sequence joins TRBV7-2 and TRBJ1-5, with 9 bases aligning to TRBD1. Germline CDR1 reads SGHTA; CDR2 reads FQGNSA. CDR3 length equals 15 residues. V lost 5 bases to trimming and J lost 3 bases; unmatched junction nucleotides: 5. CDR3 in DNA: TGTGCCAGCAGCCTAAGGGACAGGGACAATCAGCCCCAGCATTTT. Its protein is CASSLRDRDNQPQHF.

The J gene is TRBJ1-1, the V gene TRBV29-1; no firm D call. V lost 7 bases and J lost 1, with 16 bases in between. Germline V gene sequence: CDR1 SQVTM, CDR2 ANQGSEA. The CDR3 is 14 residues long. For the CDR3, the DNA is TGCAGCGCCTCGGGTGCGGCTAGGAACACTGAAGCTTTCTTT. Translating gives CSASGAARNTEAFF.

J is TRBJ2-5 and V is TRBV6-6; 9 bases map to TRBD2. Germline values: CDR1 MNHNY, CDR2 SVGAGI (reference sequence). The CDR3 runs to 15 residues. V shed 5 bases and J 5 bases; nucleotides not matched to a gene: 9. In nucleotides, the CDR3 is TGTGCCAGCAGTGGACTAGCGACAAGTTGGGAGACCCAGTACTTC. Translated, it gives CASSGLATSWETQYF.

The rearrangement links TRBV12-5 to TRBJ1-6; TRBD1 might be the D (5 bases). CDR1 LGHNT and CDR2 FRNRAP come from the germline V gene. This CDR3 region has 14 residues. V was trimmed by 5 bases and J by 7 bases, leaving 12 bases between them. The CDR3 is CASGLRQGNSPLHF. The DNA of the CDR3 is TGTGCTAGTGGTCTACGGCAGGGAAATTCACCCCTCCACTTT.

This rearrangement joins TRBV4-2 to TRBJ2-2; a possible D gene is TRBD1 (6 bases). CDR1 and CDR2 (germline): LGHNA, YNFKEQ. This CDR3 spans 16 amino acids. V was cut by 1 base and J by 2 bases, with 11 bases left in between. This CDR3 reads CASSQVSGVNTGELFF. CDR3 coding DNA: TGTGCCAGCAGCCAAGTTTCAGGGGTAAACACCGGGGAGCTGTTTTTT.

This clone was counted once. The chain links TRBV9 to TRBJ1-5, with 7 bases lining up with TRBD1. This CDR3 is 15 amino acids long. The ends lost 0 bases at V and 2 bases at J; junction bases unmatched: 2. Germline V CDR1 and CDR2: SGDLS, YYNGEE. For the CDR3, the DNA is TGTGCCAGCAGCGTAGATGGACAGGGCAATCAGCCCCAGCATTTT. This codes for CASSVDGQGNQPQHF.

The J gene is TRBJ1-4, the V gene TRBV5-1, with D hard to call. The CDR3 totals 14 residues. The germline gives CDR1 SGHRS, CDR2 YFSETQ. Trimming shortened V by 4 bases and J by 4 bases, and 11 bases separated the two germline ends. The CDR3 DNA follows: TGCGCCAGCAGCGGAGGGAGCAGTAATGAAAAACTGTTTTTT. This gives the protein CASSGGSSNEKLFF.

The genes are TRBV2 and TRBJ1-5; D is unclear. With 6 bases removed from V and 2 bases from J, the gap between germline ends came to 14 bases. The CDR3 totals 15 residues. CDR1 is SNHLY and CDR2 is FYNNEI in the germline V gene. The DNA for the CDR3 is TGTGCCAGCAGCCTACGGAGTGGAGGCAATCAGCCCCAGCATTTT. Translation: CASSLRSGGNQPQHF. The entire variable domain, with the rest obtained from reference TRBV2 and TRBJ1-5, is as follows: EPEVTQTPSHQVTQMGQEVILRCVPISNHLYFYWYRQILGQKVEFLVSFYNNEISEKSEIFDDQFSVERPDGSNFTLKIRSTKLEDSAMYFCASSLRSGGNQPQHFGDGTRLSIL.

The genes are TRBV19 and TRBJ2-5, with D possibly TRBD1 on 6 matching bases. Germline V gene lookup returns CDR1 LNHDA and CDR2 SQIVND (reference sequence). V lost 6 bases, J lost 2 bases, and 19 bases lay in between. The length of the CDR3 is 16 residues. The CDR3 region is CASSHSNQGWQETQYF. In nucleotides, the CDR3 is TGTGCCAGTAGCCACTCCAACCAGGGGTGGCAAGAGACCCAGTACTTC. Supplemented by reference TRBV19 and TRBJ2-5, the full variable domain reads DGGITQSPKYLFRKEGQNVTLSCEQNLNHDAMYWYRQDPGQGLRLIYYSQIVNDFQKGDIAEGYSVSREKKESFPLTVTSAQKNPTAFYLCASSHSNQGWQETQYFGPGTRLLVL.

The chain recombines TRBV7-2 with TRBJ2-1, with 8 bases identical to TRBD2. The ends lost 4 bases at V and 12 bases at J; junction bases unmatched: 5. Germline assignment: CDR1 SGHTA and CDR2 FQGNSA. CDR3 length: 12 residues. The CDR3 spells CASSSPAGGQFF. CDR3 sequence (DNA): TGTGCCAGCAGCTCCCCGGCGGGGGGGCAGTTCTTC.

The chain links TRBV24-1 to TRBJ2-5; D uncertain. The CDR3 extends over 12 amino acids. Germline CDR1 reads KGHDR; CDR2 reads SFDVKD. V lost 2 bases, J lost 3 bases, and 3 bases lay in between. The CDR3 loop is CATSDWEETQYF. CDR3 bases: TGTGCCACCAGTGATTGGGAAGAGACCCAGTACTTC.

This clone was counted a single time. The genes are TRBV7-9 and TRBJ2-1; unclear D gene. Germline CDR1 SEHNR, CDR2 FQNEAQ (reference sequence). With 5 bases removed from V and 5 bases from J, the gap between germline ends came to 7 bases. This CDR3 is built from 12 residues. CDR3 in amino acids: CASSPRDNEQFF. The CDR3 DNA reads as TGTGCCAGCAGCCCCCGGGACAATGAGCAGTTCTTC.

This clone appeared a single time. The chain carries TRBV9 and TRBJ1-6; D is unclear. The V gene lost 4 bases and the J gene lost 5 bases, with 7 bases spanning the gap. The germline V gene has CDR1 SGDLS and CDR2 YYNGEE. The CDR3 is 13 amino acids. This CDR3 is CASSPQDNSPLHF. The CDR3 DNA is TGTGCCAGCAGCCCCCAAGATAATTCACCCCTCCACTTT.

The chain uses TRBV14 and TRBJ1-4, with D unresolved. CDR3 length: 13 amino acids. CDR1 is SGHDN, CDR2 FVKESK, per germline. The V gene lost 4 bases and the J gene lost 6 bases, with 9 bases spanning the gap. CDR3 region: CASSRGGDEKLFF. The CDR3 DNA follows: TGTGCCAGCAGCCGAGGTGGGGATGAAAAACTGTTTTTT.

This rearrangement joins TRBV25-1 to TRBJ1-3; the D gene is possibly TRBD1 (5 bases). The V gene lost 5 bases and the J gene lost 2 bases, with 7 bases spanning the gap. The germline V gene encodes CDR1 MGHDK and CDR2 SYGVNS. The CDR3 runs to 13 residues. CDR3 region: CASSRGTGNTIYF. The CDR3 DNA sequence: TGTGCCAGCAGTAGGGGTACTGGAAACACCATATATTTT.

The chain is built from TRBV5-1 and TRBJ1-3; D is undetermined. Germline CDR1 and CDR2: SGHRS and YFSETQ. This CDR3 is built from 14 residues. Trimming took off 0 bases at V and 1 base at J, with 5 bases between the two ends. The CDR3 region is CASSLDGSGNTIYF. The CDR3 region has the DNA TGCGCCAGCAGCTTGGATGGGTCTGGAAACACCATATATTTT.

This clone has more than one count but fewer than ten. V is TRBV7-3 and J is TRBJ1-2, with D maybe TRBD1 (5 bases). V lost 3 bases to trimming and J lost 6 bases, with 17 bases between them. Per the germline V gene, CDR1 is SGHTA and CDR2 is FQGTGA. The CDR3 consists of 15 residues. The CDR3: CASSFDPGRVDGYTF. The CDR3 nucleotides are TGTGCCAGCAGCTTCGACCCGGGCAGGGTGGATGGCTACACCTTC.

CDR3 nucleotide sequence: TGTGCCATCAGTTCAAACAGGGGTGAAGCTTTCTTT. Encoded protein: CAISSNRGEAFF. V usage is TRBV10-3 and J usage is TRBJ1-1, with TRBD1 matching 7 bases. CDR1 and CDR2 from the germline V gene are ENHRY and SYGVKD. The CDR3 extends over 12 amino acids. Trimming removed 5 bases from V and 7 bases from J; junction bases left unmatched: 4.

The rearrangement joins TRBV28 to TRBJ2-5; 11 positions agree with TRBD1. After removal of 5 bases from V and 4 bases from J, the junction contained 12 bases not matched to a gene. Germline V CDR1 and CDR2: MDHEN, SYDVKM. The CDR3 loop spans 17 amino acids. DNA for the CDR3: TGTGCCAGCAGTCTTTCCCTAGGACAGGGGGCCAGAGAGACCCAGTACTTC. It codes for CASSLSLGQGARETQYF.